This TCR beta chain was profiled in a study of untreated major depressive disorder. The protocol was immunoSEQ multiplex PCR, while the TCRdb copy is restricted to in-frame clones and leaves out a portion. Among 20,000 to 25,000 clones listed, about nine tenths were seen once. Per germline, CDR1 SNHLY and CDR2 FYNNEI. V dropped 6 bases and J dropped 9; count of bases not matched to a gene: 5. The CDR3 is 13 amino acids. Source material: CD4+ T cells from PBMCs. V gene TRBV2 combines with J gene TRBJ2-1; the match to TRBD1 covers 10 bases. The clonotype comes from a woman aged 40 to 55 in good health. The CDR3 DNA is TGTGCCAGCAGCCCGGGACAGGGGTTTGAGCAGTTCTTC. Its translation is CASSPGQGFEQFF. The full variable domain, in which reference TRBV2 and TRBJ2-1 provide the parts outside the CDR3, is EPEVTQTPSHQVTQMGQEVILRCVPISNHLYFYWYRQILGQKVEFLVSFYNNEISEKSEIFDDQFSVERPDGSNFTLKIRSTKLEDSAMYFCASSPGQGFEQFFGPGTRLTVL.